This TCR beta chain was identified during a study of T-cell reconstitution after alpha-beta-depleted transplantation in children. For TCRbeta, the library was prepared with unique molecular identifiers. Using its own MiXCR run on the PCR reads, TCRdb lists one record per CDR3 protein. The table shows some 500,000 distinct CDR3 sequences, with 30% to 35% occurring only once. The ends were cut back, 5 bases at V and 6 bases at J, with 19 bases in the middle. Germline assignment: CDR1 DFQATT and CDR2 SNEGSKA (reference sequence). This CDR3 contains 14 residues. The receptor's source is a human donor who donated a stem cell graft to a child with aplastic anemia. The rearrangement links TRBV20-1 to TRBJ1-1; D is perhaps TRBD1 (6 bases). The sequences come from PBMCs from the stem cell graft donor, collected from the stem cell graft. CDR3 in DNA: TGCAGTGCTCCCCTGGTACAGGGAAGGCCTGAAGCTTTCTTT. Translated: CSAPLVQGRPEAFF.